Presented here are 8 T cell receptor beta chains from one specimen sequenced in a study of CD8 T cells in Susac syndrome. The RNA input was about 0.5 to 1 ug, and it was reverse transcribed with random hexamers. TCRdb itself ran the immunoSEQ multiplex PCR reads through MiXCR, one entry per CDR3 protein. The repertoire holds 80,000 to 90,000 distinct CDR3 sequences, over 80% seen once, with over 0.25% in the top ten. The sample comprised CD8+ T cells from PBMCs. The source of these receptors is a human donor in good health.

The V and J genes are TRBV7-8 and TRBJ1-5; a possible D gene is TRBD1 (6 bases). The CDR3 spans 17 residues. Germline assignment: CDR1 SGHVS and CDR2 FQNEAQ. Trimming stripped 2 bases from V and 5 bases from J, with 19 bases between. CDR3 nucleotide sequence: TGTGCCAGCAGCTTAAGGGGGTATAGCACGGGTGATCAGCCCCAGCATTTT. It yields the protein CASSLRGYSTGDQPQHF.

The table lists this clonotype with a count of one. The rearrangement joins TRBV29-1 to TRBJ2-7; D might be TRBD1 (6 bases). Germline-derived CDR1 and CDR2 are SQVTM and ANQGSEA. Trimming removed 0 bases at V and 3 bases at J, with 15 bases between. The CDR3 spans 15 residues. In nucleotides, the CDR3 is TGCAGCGTTGAAGATCCGTACAGGGAAGGCTACGAGCAGTACTTC. Protein product: CSVEDPYREGYEQYF.

The rearrangement links TRBV24-1 to TRBJ2-3; a possible D gene is TRBD1 (5 bases). The CDR3 contains 16 residues. V lost 3 bases and J 1 base, leaving 13 bases between the germline ends. Germline V gene lookup returns CDR1 KGHDR and CDR2 SFDVKD. In DNA, the CDR3 is TGTGCCACCAGTGATCATGGCAGGGCGGGCACAGATACGCAGTATTTT. This sequence encodes CATSDHGRAGTDTQYF.

The rearrangement uses TRBV7-2 and TRBJ2-1; 7 positions agree with TRBD2. The V segment lost 2 bases and the J segment 6 bases; nucleotides outside the gene matches: 10. The length of the CDR3 is 16 residues. Germline CDR1 is SGHTA and CDR2 is FQGNSA. CDR3 sequence: CASSLSRGVRFNEQFF. The CDR3 DNA reads TGTGCCAGCAGCTTATCACGGGGGGTTCGGTTCAATGAGCAGTTCTTC.

The genes are TRBV6-1 and TRBJ2-2; D is ambiguous. CDR3 size: 17 residues. Germline V gives CDR1 MNHNS, CDR2 SASEGT. With 1 base removed from V and 2 bases from J, the gap between germline ends came to 14 bases. The CDR3 loop is CASSEEQRMGNTGELFF. CDR3 bases: TGTGCCAGCAGTGAAGAGCAGCGAATGGGAAACACCGGGGAGCTGTTTTTT.

This sequence joins TRBV7-3 and TRBJ2-1; TRBD2 aligns across 8 bases. With 6 bases clipped from V and 6 bases from J, the junction kept 10 bases outside the gene matches. The CDR3 has 15 residues. CDR1 and CDR2 from the germline V gene are SGHTA and FQGTGA. CDR3 loop: CASSSLAGGGNEQFF. The CDR3 DNA reads as TGTGCCAGCAGTTCCCTGGCGGGGGGTGGCAATGAGCAGTTCTTC.

The gene calls are TRBV5-1 and TRBJ2-7, with TRBD1 matching 9 bases. The V gene's germline CDR1 is SGHRS and CDR2 YFSETQ. The CDR3 runs 14 residues. The junction had 3 bases not matched to a gene; V was cut back by 0 bases and J by 5 bases. The chain's CDR3 is CASSLEWTGDEQYF. In nucleotides, the CDR3 is TGCGCCAGCAGCTTGGAATGGACAGGGGACGAGCAGTACTTC. The full variable domain, in which reference TRBV5-1 and TRBJ2-7 provide the parts outside the CDR3, is KAGVTQTPRYLIKTRGQQVTLSCSPISGHRSVSWYQQTPGQGLQFLFEYFSETQRNKGNFPGRFSGRQFSNSRSEMNVSTLELGDSALYLCASSLEWTGDEQYFGPGTRLTVT.

The chain has TRBV6-1 and TRBJ2-2; 15 positions agree with TRBD2. CDR1 is MNHNS, CDR2 SASEGT, per germline. Trimming cost V 6 bases and J 5 bases; bases outside gene matches: 10. The CDR3 is 18 residues long. Here the CDR3 reads CASRGLAGGPRGTGELFF. The CDR3 nucleotides are TGTGCCAGCAGGGGACTAGCGGGGGGACCCCGGGGGACCGGGGAGCTGTTTTTT.